The next 22 T cell receptor beta chains were all read from a single sample in a study of OX40 agonist ivuxolimab in advanced cancers. Only in-frame clones appear in the TCRdb table, and some are missing; sequencing was by immunoSEQ multiplex PCR. Of about 62,000 clones listed, approximately 85% are singletons. The source material was CD4+ or CD8+ T cells sorted from blood, sampled in a trial of the OX40 agonist ivuxolimab. The receptors were gathered from an adult with an advanced solid tumor such as melanoma, head and neck, liver or kidney cancer.

This rearrangement joins TRBV7-9 to TRBJ1-2; no clear D. V lost 0 bases and J 4 bases, leaving 9 bases between the germline ends. CDR1 and CDR2 from the germline V gene are SEHNR and FQNEAQ (reference sequence). This CDR3 has 14 residues. The CDR3 protein is CASSLAPEIYGYTF. The CDR3 nucleotides read TGTGCCAGCAGCTTAGCGCCAGAAATCTATGGCTACACCTTC.

The CDR3 is CASSLTRPGDSPLHF. The CDR3 DNA reads as TGTGCCAGCAGCTTAACGCGGCCGGGGGATTCACCCCTCCACTTT. The chain carries TRBV7-8 and TRBJ1-6; tentative D call: TRBD1 (5 bases). The CDR3 is 15 amino acids. Per the germline V gene, CDR1 is SGHVS and CDR2 is FQNEAQ. With 2 bases removed from V and 8 bases from J, the gap between germline ends came to 13 bases.

This rearrangement joins TRBV7-8 to TRBJ1-2, with 7 bases that match TRBD1. Germline V gene data show CDR1 as SGHVS and CDR2 as FQNEAQ. The CDR3 sequence is 15 residues long. Trimming at V came to 5 bases and at J to 4 bases, leaving 10 bases not matched to a gene. The CDR3 nucleotides are TGTGCCAGCAGCACCAACAGGGGTGTCAGCTATGGCTACACCTTC. Amino acid sequence: CASSTNRGVSYGYTF. The entire variable domain, with the rest obtained from reference TRBV7-8 and TRBJ1-2, is as follows: GAGVSQSPRYKVAKRGQDVALRCDPISGHVSLFWYQQALGQGPEFLTYFQNEAQLDKSGLPSDRFFAERPEGSVSTLKIQRTQQEDSAVYLCASSTNRGVSYGYTFGSGTRLTVV.

The gene calls are TRBV21-1 and TRBJ2-7. TRBV21-1 is marked as a pseudogene. The CDR3 spans 13 residues. This CDR3 reads CASSSQSSYEQYF. CDR3 bases: TGTGCCAGCAGCAGTCAGAGCTCCTACGAGCAGTACTTC.

The CDR3 region is CASSIAFLGWQYF. In DNA, the CDR3 is TGTGCCAGTAGTATCGCCTTTCTTGGTTGGCAGTACTTC. The chain uses TRBV19 and TRBJ2-7; D uncertain. Between the trimmed V and J ends, which lost 3 bases and 9 bases, there was a span of 15 bases. The CDR3 loop spans 13 amino acids. CDR1 LNHDA and CDR2 SQIVND come from the germline V gene (reference sequence). Full variable domain (remainder filled in from reference TRBV19 and TRBJ2-7): DGGITQSPKYLFRKEGQNVTLSCEQNLNHDAMYWYRQDPGQGLRLIYYSQIVNDFQKGDIAEGYSVSREKKESFPLTVTSAQKNPTAFYLCASSIAFLGWQYFGPGTRLTVT.

This clone was observed a single time. The rearrangement uses TRBV29-1 and TRBJ2-7, with D maybe TRBD2 (5 bases). Germline values: CDR1 SQVTM, CDR2 ANQGSEA. The CDR3 sequence is 14 residues long. The V end lost 3 bases, the J end lost 0 bases, and 12 bases lay between the germline ends. The CDR3 sequence is CSVEGAYPSYEQYF. CDR3 coding DNA: TGCAGCGTTGAGGGAGCCTACCCCTCCTACGAGCAGTACTTC.

This chain links TRBV7-9 with TRBJ2-2, with D perhaps TRBD1 (5 bases). The CDR3 extends over 15 amino acids. CDR1 is SEHNR and CDR2 is FQNEAQ in the germline V gene (reference sequence). V lost 5 bases, J lost 1 base, and 11 bases lay in between. CDR3 amino acids: CASSPRGGNTGELFF. CDR3 in DNA: TGTGCCAGCAGCCCAAGGGGCGGGAACACCGGGGAGCTGTTTTTT.

The chain is built from TRBV5-4 and TRBJ2-2; D possibly uses TRBD1 or TRBD2 (6 bases each). CDR3 length: 16 residues. CDR1 SGHNT and CDR2 YYREEE come from the germline V gene (reference sequence). Between the trimmed V and J ends, which lost 6 bases and 10 bases, there was a span of 25 bases. The CDR3 DNA is TGTGCCAGCAAGGGGGGCAGCCCATTCATGGGCGAGGAGCTGTTTTTT. Translating it yields CASKGGSPFMGEELFF.

CDR3 region: CASRLAGVYEQYF. CDR3 bases: TGTGCCAGCAGACTAGCGGGAGTCTACGAGCAGTACTTC. The chain couples TRBV27 to TRBJ2-7; 11 nucleotides align to TRBD2. The V and J ends lost 6 bases and 3 bases, in that order; junction bases with no gene match: 1. The CDR3 consists of 13 residues. Germline CDR1 and CDR2: MNHEY and SMNVEV (reference sequence).

This clone was observed a handful of times. V is TRBV4-1 and J is TRBJ2-5; weak D call: TRBD1 (5 bases). The germline V gene has CDR1 MGHRA and CDR2 YSYEKL. There are 15 residues in the CDR3. With 7 bases removed from V and 4 bases from J, the gap between germline ends came to 19 bases. The chain's CDR3 is CASNDPQTDSETQYF. As DNA, the CDR3 is TGCGCCAGCAACGATCCTCAGACAGATTCAGAGACCCAGTACTTC.

V gene TRBV6-5 combines with J gene TRBJ1-4; tentatively, D is TRBD1 (5 bases). The CDR3 runs 12 residues. Germline CDR1 is MNHEY and CDR2 is SVGAGI. Trimming removed 8 bases from V and 8 bases from J, with 12 bases in between. CDR3 bases: TGTGCCAGCTTTCCAGGGCGGGAAAAACTGTTTTTT. Protein: CASFPGREKLFF.

The chain combines TRBV7-8 with TRBJ1-2, with 8 positions matching TRBD1. The CDR3 contains 15 residues. V was pared by 0 bases and J by 8 bases, with 8 bases of the junction left unmatched. Germline V lookup: CDR1 SGHVS, CDR2 FQNEAQ. CDR3 region: CASSLAAGGSYGYTF. The CDR3 coding sequence is TGTGCCAGCAGCTTAGCGGCAGGGGGCTCGTACGGCTACACCTTC.

V is TRBV11-2 and J is TRBJ2-3; D is perhaps TRBD1 (6 bases). CDR1 SGHAT and CDR2 FQNNGV come from the germline V gene. The CDR3 is made up of 14 amino acids. V lost 5 bases and J 4 bases, leaving 13 bases between the germline ends. The CDR3 region has the DNA TGTGCCAGCAGCCGCACAGGGTTAGCAGATACGCAGTATTTT. It encodes CASSRTGLADTQYF.

This clone was observed once. The genes are TRBV27 and TRBJ2-2; D possibly corresponds to TRBD1 (6 bases). V gave up 3 bases and J gave up 6 bases, with 17 bases separating them. This CDR3 region has 16 residues. Germline lookup yields CDR1 MNHEY and CDR2 SMNVEV (reference sequence). In nucleotides, the CDR3 is TGTGCCAGCAGTTTCCTCCGGGACACCGGACCCGGGGAGCTGTTTTTT. Translation: CASSFLRDTGPGELFF.

The rearrangement uses TRBV12-5 and TRBJ1-1; D is unresolved. V lost 0 bases and J 1 base, leaving 6 bases between the germline ends. CDR3 length equals 14 residues. Per germline, CDR1 LGHNT and CDR2 FRNRAP. The CDR3 reads CASGLVETNTEAFF. DNA of the CDR3: TGTGCTAGTGGTTTGGTGGAAACGAACACTGAAGCTTTCTTT.

The V call is TRBV4-1, the J call TRBJ2-1; 14 bases fit TRBD2. The CDR3 has 17 amino acids. Germline lookup yields CDR1 MGHRA and CDR2 YSYEKL. Unmatched junction bases numbered 5, after V lost 0 bases and J lost 7 bases. The chain's CDR3 is CASSQDGTSGSQNEQFF. The CDR3 DNA reads TGCGCCAGCAGCCAAGATGGGACTAGCGGGAGTCAGAATGAGCAGTTCTTC.

This chain links TRBV27 with TRBJ2-1; 14 nucleotides match TRBD2. The CDR3 runs to 18 residues. Per the germline V gene, CDR1 is MNHEY and CDR2 is SMNVEV (reference sequence). V shed 5 bases, J shed 2 bases, and the junction held 8 bases outside the gene matches. The CDR3 sequence is CASSTTGTSGSAYNEQFF. The CDR3 bases are TGTGCCAGCAGTACTACCGGGACTAGCGGGAGCGCCTACAATGAGCAGTTCTTC.

V and J are TRBV21-1 and TRBJ1-1. TRBV21-1 is reported as a pseudogene. The CDR3 contains 16 residues. CDR3: CASSKETQSTRTEAFF. CDR3 bases: TGTGCCAGCAGCAAAGAAACCCAGAGCACCCGAACTGAAGCTTTCTTT.

The chain is built from TRBV5-3 and TRBJ2-4; 11 bases align to TRBD1. TRBV5-3 is identified as an open reading frame with a role that is uncertain. J was trimmed by 4 bases and V by 3 bases; bases with no gene match: 0. The CDR3 loop spans 14 amino acids. CDR3 sequence (DNA): TGTGCCAGAAGCTGGGACAGGGGGAAAAACATTCAGTACTTC. It encodes CARSWDRGKNIQYF.

This clone was found once. The chain is built from TRBV2 and TRBJ2-1; 8 bases are a match to TRBD2. J lost 2 bases, V lost 5 bases, and 5 bases had no gene match. There are 15 residues in the CDR3. Germline V gene data show CDR1 as SNHLY and CDR2 as FYNNEI. DNA of the CDR3: TGTGCCAGCAGTTCAGCGGGGGTGGCCTACAATGAGCAGTTCTTC. Its protein product is CASSSAGVAYNEQFF.

J is TRBJ1-6 and V is TRBV18; D gene unclear. Germline values: CDR1 KGHSH, CDR2 LQKENI. The CDR3 contains 15 residues. V was pared by 6 bases and J by 6 bases, with 15 bases between. In nucleotides, the CDR3 is TGTGCCAGCTCGCGAGCGGCAGAGAGTAATTCACCCCTCCACTTT. Its protein is CASSRAAESNSPLHF.

This clone was observed a few times. The chain has TRBV11-2 and TRBJ2-7; D not certain. V shed 5 bases and J shed 5 bases, with 16 bases lying between them. This CDR3 is 14 amino acids long. CDR1 is SGHAT, CDR2 FQNNGV, per germline. In nucleotides, the CDR3 is TGTGCCAGCAGCGCCGCCGGAAACCGAAACGAGCAGTACTTC. It translates to CASSAAGNRNEQYF.